This T cell receptor (beta chain) was recorded in a study of blood T cell repertoires in COVID-19 (dated by TCRdb to 2018 to 2021). The study in broad terms: Samples from collaborators originated in the United States, Italy and Spain and spanned both the acute and convalescent phases of COVID-19. The material from the prospective study consisted of cDNA or gDNA derived from T cells, B-cell-depleted T cells, or PBMCs. Where available, HLA class I and class II types were taken from metadata supplied by the sample provider and were not determined by assay-based typing. The repertoires were released in a freely available public database meant as a resource for research on the immune response to SARS-CoV-2. A de-identified subject ID, COVID-19 status, age in years and sex were almost always included in the sample metadata. The dataset comprised deeply sampled blood TCRbeta repertoires from subjects exposed to, actively infected with, or recovered from COVID-19. The samples were drawn from the first 160 participants of the ongoing ImmuneRACE study and from some 1,300 subjects provided by 6 global collaborators. Overall study results and their limits: The amount of clinical and demographic metadata varied by source and participant and was provided uncurated.

TCRbeta CDR3 regions were amplified from genomic DNA by means of the immunoSEQ Assay, a bias-controlled multiplex PCR. Concerning the study's data processing: Nucleated cell counts per sample were estimated from amplification of reference gene primers within the assay. To quantify the absolute abundance of each unique TCRbeta CDR3 rearrangement, sequence reads were collapsed and filtered. For each sample, productive Simpson clonality was calculated by taking the square root of Simpson's diversity index across productive rearrangements. TCRdb provides this immuneACCESS table in a form limited to in-frame rearrangements. Some clones are lacking; in checked studies, under half of them reflect an unresolved V gene, and why the rest are absent is not known. Clone size and the V and J calls come from that table; the DNA yielded D and trimming. This sample lists approximately 230,000 clones; roughly 82% were detected once. 4.9% of the sample lies in the top ten.

A word on this clone: Which antigen it targets is not known. No quality values exist for individual bases; no much larger clone is one base distant.

For CDR1 and CDR2, the germline V gene lists SGHRS and YFSETQ. A distance of 7 bases separates the germline ends of V and J, which lose 0 bases and 1 base respectively. The CDR3 measures 14 amino acids from cysteine to phenylalanine. Only CDR3 DNA is held: 42 bases, read in frame from base 1. Whole blood was collected in K2EDTA tubes by collaborating institutions according to the institutions' own protocols. For TCRbeta analysis, collaborator samples were shipped as frozen whole blood, as isolated PBMCs, or as DNA extracted from either sample type. This receptor chain uses TRBV5-1 and TRBJ2-5; TRBD1 is a possible D gene, resting on 5 matching bases. The sequence was obtained from a woman older than 75 with active or convalescent COVID-19. Specimen: peripheral blood. The nucleotide sequence is given as TGCGCCAGCAGCTTGGCAGGGTTCCAAGAGACCCAGTACTTC. This translates into CASSLAGFQETQYF.